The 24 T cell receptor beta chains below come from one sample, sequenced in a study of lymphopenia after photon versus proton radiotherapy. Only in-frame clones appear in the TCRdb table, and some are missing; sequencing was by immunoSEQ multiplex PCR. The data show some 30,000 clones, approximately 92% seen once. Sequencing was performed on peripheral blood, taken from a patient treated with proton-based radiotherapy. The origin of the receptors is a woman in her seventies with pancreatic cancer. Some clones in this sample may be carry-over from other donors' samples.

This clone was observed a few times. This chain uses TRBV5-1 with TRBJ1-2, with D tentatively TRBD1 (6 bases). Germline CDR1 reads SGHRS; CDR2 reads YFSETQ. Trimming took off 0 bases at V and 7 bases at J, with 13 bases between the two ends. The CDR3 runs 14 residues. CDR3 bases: TGCGCCAGCAGCTTGGGTTCGGGGGCCCGTGGCTACACCTTC. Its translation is CASSLGSGARGYTF. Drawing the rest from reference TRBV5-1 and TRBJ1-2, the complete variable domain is KAGVTQTPRYLIKTRGQQVTLSCSPISGHRSVSWYQQTPGQGLQFLFEYFSETQRNKGNFPGRFSGRQFSNSRSEMNVSTLELGDSALYLCASSLGSGARGYTFGSGTRLTVV.

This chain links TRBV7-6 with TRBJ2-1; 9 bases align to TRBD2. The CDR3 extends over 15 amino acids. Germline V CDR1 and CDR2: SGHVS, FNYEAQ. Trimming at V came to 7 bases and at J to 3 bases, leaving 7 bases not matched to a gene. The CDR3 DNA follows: TGTGCCAGCACCCCGACTAGCGGAATCTACAATGAGCAGTTCTTC. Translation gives CASTPTSGIYNEQFF.

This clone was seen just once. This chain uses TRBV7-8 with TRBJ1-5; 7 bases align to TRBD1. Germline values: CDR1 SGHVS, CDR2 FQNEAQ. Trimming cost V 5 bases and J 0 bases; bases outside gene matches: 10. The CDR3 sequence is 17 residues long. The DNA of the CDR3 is TGTGCCAGCAGCCCTCGGGACAGTACCTATAGCAATCAGCCCCAGCATTTT. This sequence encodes CASSPRDSTYSNQPQHF.

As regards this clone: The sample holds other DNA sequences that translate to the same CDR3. Here the CDR3 reads CASRELANNEQFF. The CDR3 DNA reads as TGTGCCAGCAGGGAGCTGGCTAACAATGAGCAGTTCTTC. The chain uses TRBV7-2 and TRBJ2-1, with D uncertain. The germline gives CDR1 SGHTA, CDR2 FQGNSA. There are 13 residues in the CDR3. Trimming shortened V by 6 bases and J by 5 bases, and 11 bases separated the two germline ends.

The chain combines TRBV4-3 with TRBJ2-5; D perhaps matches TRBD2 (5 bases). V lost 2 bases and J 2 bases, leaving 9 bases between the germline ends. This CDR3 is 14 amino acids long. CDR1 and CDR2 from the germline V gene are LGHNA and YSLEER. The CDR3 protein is CASSQSLAQETQYF. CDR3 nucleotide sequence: TGCGCCAGCAGCCAAAGTCTAGCTCAAGAGACCCAGTACTTC.

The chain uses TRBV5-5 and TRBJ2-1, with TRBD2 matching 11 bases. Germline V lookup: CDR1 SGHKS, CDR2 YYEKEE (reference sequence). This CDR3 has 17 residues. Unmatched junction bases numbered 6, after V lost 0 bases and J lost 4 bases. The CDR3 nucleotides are TGTGCCAGCAGCTTGGGGGGGACTAGCGGATTTTACAATGAGCAGTTCTTC. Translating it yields CASSLGGTSGFYNEQFF.

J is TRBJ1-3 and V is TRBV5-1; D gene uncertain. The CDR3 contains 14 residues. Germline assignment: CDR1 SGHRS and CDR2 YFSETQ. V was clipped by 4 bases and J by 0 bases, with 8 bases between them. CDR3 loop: CASSQTGSGNTIYF. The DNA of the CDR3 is TGCGCCAGCAGCCAGACGGGCTCTGGAAACACCATATATTTT.

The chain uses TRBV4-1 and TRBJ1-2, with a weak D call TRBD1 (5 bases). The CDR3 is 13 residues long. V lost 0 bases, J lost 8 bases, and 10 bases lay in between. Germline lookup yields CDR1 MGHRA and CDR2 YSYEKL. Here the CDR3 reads CASSQDARAGYTF. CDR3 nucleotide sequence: TGCGCCAGCAGCCAAGATGCCAGGGCCGGCTACACCTTC.

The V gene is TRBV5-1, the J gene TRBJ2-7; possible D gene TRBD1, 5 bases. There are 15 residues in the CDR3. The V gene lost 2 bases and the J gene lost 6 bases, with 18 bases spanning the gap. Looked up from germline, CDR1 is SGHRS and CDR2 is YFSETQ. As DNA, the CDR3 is TGCGCCAGCAGCTTTACGACGCAGGGATTGTCCGAGCAGTACTTC. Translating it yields CASSFTTQGLSEQYF.

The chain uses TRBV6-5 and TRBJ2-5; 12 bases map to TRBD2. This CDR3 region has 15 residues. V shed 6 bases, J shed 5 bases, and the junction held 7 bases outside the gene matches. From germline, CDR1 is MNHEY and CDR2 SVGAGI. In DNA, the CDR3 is TGTGCCAGCAGAGCCCTAGCGGGAGGGCGGGAGACCCAGTACTTC. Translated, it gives CASRALAGGRETQYF.

Here the CDR3 reads CATSRDGSGYGYTF. The CDR3 coding sequence is TGTGCCACCAGCAGAGACGGTAGTGGCTATGGCTACACCTTC. V usage is TRBV15 and J usage is TRBJ1-2; no firm D call. The CDR3 runs to 14 residues. Germline assignment: CDR1 LNHNV and CDR2 YYDKDF (reference sequence). Trimming cost V 0 bases and J 4 bases, with 9 bases left between them.

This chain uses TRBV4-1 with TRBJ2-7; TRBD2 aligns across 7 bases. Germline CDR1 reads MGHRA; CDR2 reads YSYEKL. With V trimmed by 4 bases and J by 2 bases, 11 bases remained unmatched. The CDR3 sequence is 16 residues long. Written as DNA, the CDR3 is TGCGCCAGCAGCCTCCTAGCGGCCCCGAACGCCTACGAGCAGTACTTC. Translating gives CASSLLAAPNAYEQYF.

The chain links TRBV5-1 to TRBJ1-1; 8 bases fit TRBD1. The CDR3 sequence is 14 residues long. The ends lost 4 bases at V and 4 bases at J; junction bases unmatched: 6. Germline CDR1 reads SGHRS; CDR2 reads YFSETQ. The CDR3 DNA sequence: TGCGCCAGCAGCCCGCAGGGGGCTGGCACTGAAGCTTTCTTT. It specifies CASSPQGAGTEAFF.

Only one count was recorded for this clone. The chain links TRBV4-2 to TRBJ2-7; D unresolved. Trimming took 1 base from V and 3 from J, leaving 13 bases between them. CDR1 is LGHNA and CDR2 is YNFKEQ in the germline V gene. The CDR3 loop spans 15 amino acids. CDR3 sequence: CASSQGTGRNYEQYF. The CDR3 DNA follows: TGTGCCAGCAGCCAAGGGACCGGGCGCAACTACGAGCAGTACTTC.

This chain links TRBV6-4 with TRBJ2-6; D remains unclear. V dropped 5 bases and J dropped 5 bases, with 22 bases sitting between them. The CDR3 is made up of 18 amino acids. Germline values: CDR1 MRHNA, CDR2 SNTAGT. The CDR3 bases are TGTGCCAGCAGTCTAACCGGCTCACGACAAAGTCGGGCCAACGTCCTGACTTTC. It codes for CASSLTGSRQSRANVLTF.

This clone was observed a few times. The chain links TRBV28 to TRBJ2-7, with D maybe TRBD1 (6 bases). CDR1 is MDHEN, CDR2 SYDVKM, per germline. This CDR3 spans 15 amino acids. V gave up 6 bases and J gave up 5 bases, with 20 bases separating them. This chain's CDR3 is CASRMRHTGQHEQYF. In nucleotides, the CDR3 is TGTGCCAGCAGGATGCGGCACACAGGGCAGCACGAGCAGTACTTC. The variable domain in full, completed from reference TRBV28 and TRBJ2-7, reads DVKVTQSSRYLVKRTGEKVFLECVQDMDHENMFWYRQDPGLGLRLIYFSYDVKMKEKGDIPEGYSVSREKKERFSLILESASTNQTSMYLCASRMRHTGQHEQYFGPGTRLTVT.

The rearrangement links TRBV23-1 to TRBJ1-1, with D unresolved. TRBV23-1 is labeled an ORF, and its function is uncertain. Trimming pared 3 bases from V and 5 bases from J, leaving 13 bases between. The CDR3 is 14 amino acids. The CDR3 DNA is TGCGCCAGCAGTCAGAAGTGCGGGGAGACTGAAGCTTTCTTT. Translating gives CASSQKCGETEAFF.

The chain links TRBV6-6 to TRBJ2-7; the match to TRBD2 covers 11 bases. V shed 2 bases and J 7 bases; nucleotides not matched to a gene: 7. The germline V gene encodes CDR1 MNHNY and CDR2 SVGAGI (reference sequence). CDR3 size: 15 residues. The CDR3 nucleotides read TGTGCCAGCAGTTACACCGGGACTAGCGGAGGGGAGCAGTACTTC. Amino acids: CASSYTGTSGGEQYF.

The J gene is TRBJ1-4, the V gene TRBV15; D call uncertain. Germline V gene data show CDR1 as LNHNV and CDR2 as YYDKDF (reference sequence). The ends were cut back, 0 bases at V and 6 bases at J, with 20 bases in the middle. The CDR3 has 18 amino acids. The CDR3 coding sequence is TGTGCCACCAGCAGAGATGACTTCCAAAATCCAGGCGATGAAAAACTGTTTTTT. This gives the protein CATSRDDFQNPGDEKLFF.

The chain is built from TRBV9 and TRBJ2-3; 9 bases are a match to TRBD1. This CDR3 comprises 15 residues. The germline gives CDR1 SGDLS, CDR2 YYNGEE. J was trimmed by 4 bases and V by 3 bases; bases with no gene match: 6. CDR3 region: CASSANRGQADTQYF. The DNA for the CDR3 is TGTGCCAGCAGCGCGAACAGGGGGCAAGCAGATACGCAGTATTTT.

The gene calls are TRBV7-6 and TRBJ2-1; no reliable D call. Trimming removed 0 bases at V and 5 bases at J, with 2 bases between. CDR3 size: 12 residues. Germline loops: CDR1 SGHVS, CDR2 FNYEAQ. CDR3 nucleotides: TGTGCCAGCAGCTTAGCGGACAATGAGCAGTTCTTC. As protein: CASSLADNEQFF.

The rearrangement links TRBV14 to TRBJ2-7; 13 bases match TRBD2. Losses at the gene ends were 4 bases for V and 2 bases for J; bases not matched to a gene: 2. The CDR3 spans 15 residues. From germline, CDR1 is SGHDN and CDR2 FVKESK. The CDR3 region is CASSLLAGGTYEQYF. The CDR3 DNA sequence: TGTGCCAGCAGCCTACTAGCGGGGGGGACCTACGAGCAGTACTTC.

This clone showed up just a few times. The DNA for the CDR3 is TGCGCCAGCAGTGATAACTACCGGGTGTCTGAAGCTTTCTTT. Protein: CASSDNYRVSEAFF. The chain links TRBV10-1 to TRBJ1-1, with unresolved D. The ends were cut back, 3 bases at V and 6 bases at J, with 14 bases in the middle. Germline loops: CDR1 WNHNN, CDR2 SYGVQD (reference sequence). The CDR3 sequence is 14 residues long.

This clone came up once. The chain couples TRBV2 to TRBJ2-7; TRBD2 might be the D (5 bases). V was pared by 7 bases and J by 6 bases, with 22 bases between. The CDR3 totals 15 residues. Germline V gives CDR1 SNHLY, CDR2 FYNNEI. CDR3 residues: CASTRSGFLLPEQYF. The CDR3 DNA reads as TGTGCCAGCACCCGAAGCGGATTTTTACTACCCGAGCAGTACTTC.